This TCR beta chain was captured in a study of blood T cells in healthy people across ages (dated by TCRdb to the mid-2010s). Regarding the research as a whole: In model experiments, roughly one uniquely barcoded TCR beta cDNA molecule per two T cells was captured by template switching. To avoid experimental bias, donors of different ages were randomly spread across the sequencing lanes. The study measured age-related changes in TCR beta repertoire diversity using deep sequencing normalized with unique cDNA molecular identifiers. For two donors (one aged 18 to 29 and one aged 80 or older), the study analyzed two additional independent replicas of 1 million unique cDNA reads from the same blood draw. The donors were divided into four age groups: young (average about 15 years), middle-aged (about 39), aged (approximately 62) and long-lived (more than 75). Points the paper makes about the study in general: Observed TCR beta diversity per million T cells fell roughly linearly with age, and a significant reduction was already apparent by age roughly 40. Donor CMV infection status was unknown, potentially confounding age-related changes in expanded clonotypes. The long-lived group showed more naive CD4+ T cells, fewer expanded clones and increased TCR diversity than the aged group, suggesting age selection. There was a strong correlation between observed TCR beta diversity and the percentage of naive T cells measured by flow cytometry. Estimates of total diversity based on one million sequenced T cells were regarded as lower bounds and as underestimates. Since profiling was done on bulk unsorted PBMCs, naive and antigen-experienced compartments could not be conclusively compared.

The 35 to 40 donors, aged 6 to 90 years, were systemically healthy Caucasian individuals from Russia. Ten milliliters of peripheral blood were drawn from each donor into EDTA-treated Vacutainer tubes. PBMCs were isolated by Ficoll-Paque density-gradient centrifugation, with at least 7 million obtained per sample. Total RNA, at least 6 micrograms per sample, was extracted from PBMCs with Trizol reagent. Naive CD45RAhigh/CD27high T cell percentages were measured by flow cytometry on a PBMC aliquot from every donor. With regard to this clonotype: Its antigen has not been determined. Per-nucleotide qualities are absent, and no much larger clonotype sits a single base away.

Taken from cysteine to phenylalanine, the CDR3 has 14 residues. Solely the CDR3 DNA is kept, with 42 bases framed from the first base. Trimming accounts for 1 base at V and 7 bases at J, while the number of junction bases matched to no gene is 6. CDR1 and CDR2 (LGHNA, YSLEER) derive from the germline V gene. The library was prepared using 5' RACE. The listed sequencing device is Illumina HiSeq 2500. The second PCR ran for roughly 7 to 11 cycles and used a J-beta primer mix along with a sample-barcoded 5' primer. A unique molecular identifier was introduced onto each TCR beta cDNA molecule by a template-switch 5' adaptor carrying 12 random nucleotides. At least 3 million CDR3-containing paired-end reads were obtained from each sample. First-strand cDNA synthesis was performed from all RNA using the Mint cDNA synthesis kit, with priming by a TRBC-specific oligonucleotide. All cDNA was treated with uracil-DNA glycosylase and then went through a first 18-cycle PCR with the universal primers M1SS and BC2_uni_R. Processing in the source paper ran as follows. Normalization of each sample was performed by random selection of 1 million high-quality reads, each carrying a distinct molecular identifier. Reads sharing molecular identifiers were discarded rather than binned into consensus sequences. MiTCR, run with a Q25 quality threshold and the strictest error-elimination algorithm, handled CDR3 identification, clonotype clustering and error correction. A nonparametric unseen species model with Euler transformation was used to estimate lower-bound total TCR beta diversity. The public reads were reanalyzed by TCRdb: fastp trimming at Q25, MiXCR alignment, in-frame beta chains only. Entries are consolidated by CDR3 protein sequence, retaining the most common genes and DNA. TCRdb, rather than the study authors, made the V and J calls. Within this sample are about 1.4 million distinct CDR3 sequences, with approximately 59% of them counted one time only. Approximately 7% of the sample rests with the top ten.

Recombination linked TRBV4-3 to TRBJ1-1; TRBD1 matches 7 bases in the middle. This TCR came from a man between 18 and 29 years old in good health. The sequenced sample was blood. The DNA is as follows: TGCGCCAGCAGCCAAGGGGGACAGACCGATGAAGCTTTCTTT. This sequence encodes CASSQGGQTDEAFF.